This TCR beta chain was documented in a study of beta chain features in type 1 diabetes. Study context: In age, gender and cell yields, patients were similar to healthy donors. Findings and limits, study-wide: In all four CD4+ subsets, TCRB CDR3 length was significantly, moderately reduced in type 1 diabetes. Diminished insertions and augmented deletions at VDJ junctions characterized type 1 diabetes patients.

Comments on this clone: Its antigen is unknown.

Since all of the isolated RNA was reverse transcribed, expressed TCRB transcripts were what got sequenced. Measured with immunoSEQ multiplex PCR; TCRdb has only the in-frame clones, and not every one. The sample carries 250,000 to 300,000 clones, around 25% recorded once. Trimming took off 3 bases at V and 4 bases at J, with 19 bases between the two ends. The CDR3 is 16 residues long. Germline assignment: CDR1 SGDLS and CDR2 YYNGEE. V is TRBV9 and J is TRBJ1-1; D gene uncertain. This TCR came from a woman aged 30 to 39 with type 1 diabetes. Sequenced: naive CD4+ T cells from blood. The CDR3 region has the DNA TGTGCCAGCAGCGACCCGACCAGATACCCTAGCACTGAAGCTTTCTTT. Translating gives CASSDPTRYPSTEAFF.